The 3 T cell receptor beta chains reported below all come from one sample, sequenced in a study of blood T cell repertoires in COVID-19. The repertoire was sequenced with immunoSEQ multiplex PCR; TCRdb's copy has only in-frame clones and lacks some. The sample has about 100,000 clones; more than 75% are singletons. Sequenced material: peripheral blood. The receptor set was obtained from a human donor in a cohort sampled during active COVID-19.

V is TRBV6-2 or TRBV6-3 and J is TRBJ1-2; possible D gene TRBD1, 5 bases. The CDR3 has 16 residues. Germline CDR1 is MNHEY and CDR2 is SVGEGT. Trimming stripped 4 bases from V and 2 bases from J, with 17 bases between. CDR3 loop: CASSFYPGQSNYGYTF. The DNA of the CDR3 is TGTGCCAGCAGTTTCTACCCAGGGCAGTCGAACTATGGCTACACCTTC.

The rearrangement uses TRBV5-4 and TRBJ1-1; 10 positions match TRBD1. The trim removed 4 bases at V and 1 base at J, leaving 7 bases unmatched. CDR1 is SGHNT and CDR2 is YYREEE in the germline V gene (reference sequence). The CDR3 runs 16 residues. As DNA, the CDR3 is TGTGCCAGCAGCCAGGGACGGGACAGGGGGAACACTGAAGCTTTCTTT. This codes for CASSQGRDRGNTEAFF.

This chain links TRBV19 with TRBJ1-1; TRBD1 might be the D (6 bases). The CDR3 length is 15 residues. Looked up from germline, CDR1 is LNHDA and CDR2 is SQIVND (reference sequence). V lost 5 bases and J lost 4, with 17 bases in between. The DNA of the CDR3 is TGTGCCAGTAGTGAGGCGAACAGGGTGGGCACTGAAGCTTTCTTT. Translation: CASSEANRVGTEAFF. Supplemented by reference TRBV19 and TRBJ1-1, the full variable domain reads DGGITQSPKYLFRKEGQNVTLSCEQNLNHDAMYWYRQDPGQGLRLIYYSQIVNDFQKGDIAEGYSVSREKKESFPLTVTSAQKNPTAFYLCASSEANRVGTEAFFGQGTRLTVV.